These 18 T cell receptor beta chains share one sample of origin, sequenced in a study of blood T cell repertoires in COVID-19. Clones were read by immunoSEQ multiplex PCR, and TCRdb kept only the in-frame ones, dropping some. The profile shows over 200,000 clones, roughly 86% of them singletons. Source material: PBMCs or T cells enriched from blood (not recorded which). The source is a woman aged 30 to 39 with acute COVID-19.

The rearrangement joins TRBV30 to TRBJ2-2; 9 nucleotides align to TRBD1. The CDR3 loop spans 14 amino acids. V lost 2 bases, J lost 3 bases, and 1 base stayed unmatched. CDR1 is GTSNPN and CDR2 is SVGIG in the germline V gene (reference sequence). The CDR3 loop is CAWSHRGHTGELFF. CDR3 DNA: TGTGCCTGGAGTCACAGGGGGCACACCGGGGAGCTGTTTTTT.

CDR3 DNA sequence: TGTGCCAGCAGCTTAATCACTAGCGGGGGCAATGAGCAGTTCTTC. Translation gives CASSLITSGGNEQFF. The V gene is TRBV11-2, the J gene TRBJ2-1, with 11 bases matching TRBD2. This CDR3 is built from 15 residues. Trimming removed 2 bases from V and 6 bases from J; junction bases left unmatched: 3. Germline values: CDR1 SGHAT, CDR2 FQNNGV.

The chain recombines TRBV5-1 with TRBJ2-3, with 10 bases aligning to TRBD2. In germline, CDR1 is SGHRS, CDR2 YFSETQ. The CDR3 is made up of 18 amino acids. V was pared by 0 bases and J by 0 bases, with 7 bases of the junction left unmatched. The CDR3 loop is CASSLEASGGYSTDTQYF. CDR3 nucleotide sequence: TGCGCCAGCAGCTTGGAGGCTAGCGGGGGCTATAGCACAGATACGCAGTATTTT.

The gene calls are TRBV5-1 and TRBJ1-1; D is ambiguous. Germline V gene sequence: CDR1 SGHRS, CDR2 YFSETQ. The ends were cut back, 1 base at V and 8 bases at J, with 15 bases in the middle. The CDR3 sequence is 14 residues long. The CDR3 sequence is CASSLSRPEIEAFF. CDR3 sequence (DNA): TGCGCCAGCAGCTTGTCCAGGCCTGAGATAGAAGCTTTCTTT.

This rearrangement joins TRBV6-5 to TRBJ2-5, with a tentative D call TRBD2 (7 bases). This CDR3 comprises 12 residues. Germline V gene data show CDR1 as MNHEY and CDR2 as SVGAGI. The V end lost 6 bases, the J end lost 4 bases, and 9 bases lay between the germline ends. The CDR3 bases are TGTGCCAGCAGCGGGGGGCCAGAGACCCAGTACTTC. It yields the protein CASSGGPETQYF.

The chain links TRBV5-1 to TRBJ1-2; TRBD1 matches at 8 bases. J lost 8 bases, V lost 5 bases, and 8 bases had no gene match. Germline V gene lookup returns CDR1 SGHRS and CDR2 YFSETQ. The CDR3 is made up of 13 amino acids. DNA of the CDR3: TGCGCCAGCAGTTGGCGACAGGGGAGCGGCTACACCTTC. Translated, it gives CASSWRQGSGYTF.

The chain is built from TRBV2 and TRBJ1-2; D gene unclear. The germline gives CDR1 SNHLY, CDR2 FYNNEI. Deletions cut 4 bases from V and 4 bases from J, with 10 bases between. The CDR3 covers 13 residues. In DNA, the CDR3 is TGTGCCAGCAGTGTTGGAGTTTCCTATGGCTACACCTTC. It specifies CASSVGVSYGYTF.

This clone appeared a single time. This rearrangement joins TRBV6-6 to TRBJ1-1; D perhaps matches TRBD1 (5 bases). The CDR3 totals 15 residues. Per germline, CDR1 MNHNY and CDR2 SVGAGI (reference sequence). The V end was cut by 0 bases, the J end by 6 bases, with 14 bases between. The CDR3 loop reads CASSYSLQGNAEAFF. For the CDR3, the DNA is TGTGCCAGCAGTTACTCACTTCAGGGAAACGCTGAAGCTTTCTTT.

The chain links TRBV13 to TRBJ2-3, with 15 nucleotides matching TRBD2. The CDR3 has 17 amino acids. V was clipped by 4 bases and J by 3 bases; unmatched bases: 5. Germline CDR1 is PRHDT and CDR2 is FYEKMQ (reference sequence). The CDR3 DNA reads TGTGCCAGCAGCTCGGGGACTAGCGGGGGGTCGACAGATACGCAGTATTTT. Protein product: CASSSGTSGGSTDTQYF.

The V and J genes are TRBV9 and TRBJ2-3, with TRBD2 matching over 8 bases. Germline V gene data show CDR1 as SGDLS and CDR2 as YYNGEE. CDR3 length: 14 residues. V was clipped by 2 bases and J by 2 bases; unmatched bases: 1. CDR3 DNA sequence: TGTGCCAGCAGCGTTAGCGGGGTCACAGATACGCAGTATTTT. Translated: CASSVSGVTDTQYF.

The gene calls are TRBV19 and TRBJ2-2; perhaps TRBD1 as D (6 bases). CDR3 length equals 16 residues. Trimming shortened V by 1 base and J by 5 bases, and 14 bases separated the two germline ends. CDR1 is LNHDA, CDR2 SQIVND, per germline (reference sequence). The CDR3 DNA follows: TGTGCCAGTAGTATAGGGGCGGACAGTTCGACCGGGGAGCTGTTTTTT. Amino acids: CASSIGADSSTGELFF.

The chain employs TRBV5-1 and TRBJ2-2, with 9 bases fitting TRBD1. Unmatched junction bases numbered 0, after V lost 0 bases and J lost 3 bases. The CDR3 length is 15 residues. Germline V CDR1 and CDR2: SGHRS, YFSETQ. The CDR3 reads CASSLGQGDTGELFF. Written as DNA, the CDR3 is TGCGCCAGCAGCTTGGGACAGGGGGACACCGGGGAGCTGTTTTTT.

J is TRBJ1-2 and V is TRBV27; possible D gene TRBD1, 6 bases. CDR1 is MNHEY, CDR2 SMNVEV, per germline (reference sequence). The CDR3 loop spans 13 amino acids. Trimming left V 6 bases short and J 4 bases short, with 12 bases between. DNA of the CDR3: TGTGCCAGCAGGCCTACAGGGCCCTATGGCTACACCTTC. Translated, it gives CASRPTGPYGYTF.

This clone was detected only a few times. This chain links TRBV5-5 with TRBJ1-2; possible D gene TRBD1, 5 bases. Germline V gene lookup returns CDR1 SGHKS and CDR2 YYEKEE (reference sequence). Trimming took off 4 bases at V and 2 bases at J, with 15 bases between the two ends. The CDR3 spans 15 residues. The CDR3 DNA is TGTGCCAGCAGCCCCCTCCGGGACTCAAACTATGGCTACACCTTC. As protein: CASSPLRDSNYGYTF.

CDR3 amino acids: CASSADGGRELFF. The CDR3 bases are TGTGCCAGCAGCGCCGATGGGGGGAGGGAACTGTTTTTT. The chain carries TRBV9 and TRBJ1-4; TRBD1 might be the D (5 bases). Trimming cost V 3 bases and J 12 bases, with 15 bases left between them. Germline lookup yields CDR1 SGDLS and CDR2 YYNGEE. The CDR3 is made up of 13 amino acids.

The gene calls are TRBV5-1 and TRBJ1-2; 7 nucleotides match TRBD1. The CDR3 consists of 15 residues. The J segment lost 2 bases and the V segment lost 2 bases, leaving 6 bases of the junction unmatched. The V gene's germline CDR1 is SGHRS and CDR2 YFSETQ. The CDR3 loop reads CASSLYRGGNYGYTF. The CDR3 coding sequence is TGCGCCAGCAGCTTATACAGGGGAGGAAACTATGGCTACACCTTC.

This chain joins TRBV4-1 and TRBJ2-3, with 10 bases lining up with TRBD2. Trimming at V came to 0 bases and at J to 3 bases, leaving 9 bases not matched to a gene. The CDR3 runs 18 residues. Germline CDR1 and CDR2: MGHRA and YSYEKL. The DNA of the CDR3 is TGCGCCAGCAGCCAAGATCGGGCTAGCGGGGGATATACAGATACGCAGTATTTT. Amino acids: CASSQDRASGGYTDTQYF.

The genes are TRBV28 and TRBJ1-1, with 7 bases matching TRBD1. From germline, CDR1 is MDHEN and CDR2 SYDVKM. The CDR3 sequence is 12 residues long. With 8 bases clipped from V and 10 bases from J, the junction kept 10 bases outside the gene matches. DNA for the CDR3: TGTGCCAGCGGTGGTAAGGGGGCGGGAGCTTTCTTT. It yields the protein CASGGKGAGAFF.